The entry below gives a single T cell receptor (beta chain) sequence along with its context. This clone's antigen is unknown. No base quality values were provided; no much bigger clone lies one nucleotide off. This entry comes from a study of technical replicates of blood from a few donors (TCRdb year 2017). The library was prepared using the immunoSEQ multiplex PCR assay. Sourced from immuneACCESS, this table was stored by TCRdb with only in-frame sequences that have V and J called. A share of the clones is absent; for the studies checked, an unresolved V gene accounts for under half, and the remainder has no known explanation. Recorded for this sample are approximately 85,000 clones; 94% of them occurred a single time. The leading ten clones occupy 0.26% of the sample. V was cut back by 2 bases and J by 0 bases, leaving a gap of 13 bases between them. In the germline V gene (reference sequence), CDR1 corresponds to MNHNY and CDR2 to SVGAGI. The CDR3 spans 16 residues, from the cysteine through the phenylalanine. Only the CDR3 part of the read is kept: 48 bases, read in frame from the first base.

This TCR was recovered from a human donor in good health. The specimen sequenced was T cells isolated from PBMCs. The chain links TRBV6-6 with TRBJ2-5; TRBD1 could be the D gene, as 6 bases match. The bases are TGTGCCAGCAGTTACGGGACAAACACGTACCAAGAGACCCAGTACTTC. It translates to CASSYGTNTYQETQYF.